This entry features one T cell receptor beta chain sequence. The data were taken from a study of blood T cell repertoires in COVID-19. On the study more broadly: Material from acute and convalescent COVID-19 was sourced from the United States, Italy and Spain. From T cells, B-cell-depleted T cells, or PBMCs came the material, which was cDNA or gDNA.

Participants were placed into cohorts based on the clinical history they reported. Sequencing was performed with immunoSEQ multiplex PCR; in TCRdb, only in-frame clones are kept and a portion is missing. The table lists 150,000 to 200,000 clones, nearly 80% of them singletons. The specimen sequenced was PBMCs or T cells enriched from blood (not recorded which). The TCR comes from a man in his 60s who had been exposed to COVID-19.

In nucleotides, the CDR3 is TGTGCCAGCAGCGCGACCCAGGGGAACACCGGGGAGCTGTTTTTT. Translating it yields CASSATQGNTGELFF. The chain carries TRBV9 and TRBJ2-2, with D possibly TRBD1 on 5 matching bases. V lost 3 bases and J 1 base, leaving 10 bases between the germline ends. There are 15 residues in the CDR3. The germline V gene has CDR1 SGDLS and CDR2 YYNGEE.